The 30 T cell receptor beta chains reported below all come from one sample, sequenced in a study of T cells in narcolepsy. TCRdb keeps only in-frame clones here, not all; method: immunoSEQ multiplex PCR. The repertoire holds about 33,000 clones, with almost 90% as singletons. The sequencing sample was made of CD45RA- memory CD4+ T cells from PBMCs. Every receptor here comes from a human donor with narcolepsy.

The chain joins TRBV6-6 to TRBJ1-5; 10 positions match TRBD1. This CDR3 is built from 13 residues. The J segment lost 4 bases and the V segment lost 10 bases, leaving 4 bases of the junction unmatched. Germline-derived CDR1 and CDR2 are MNHNY and SVGAGI (reference sequence). The CDR3 bases are TGTGCCACCCGGGACAGGGGAAATCAGCCCCAGCATTTT. It encodes CATRDRGNQPQHF.

The rearrangement links TRBV18 to TRBJ1-5; no reliable D call. The CDR3 is 14 residues long. Germline V gene sequence: CDR1 KGHSH, CDR2 LQKENI. V lost 0 bases to trimming and J lost 3 bases, with 6 bases between them. In DNA form, the CDR3 reads TGTGCCAGCTCACCACCGGGTGACAATCAGCCCCAGCATTTT. It translates to CASSPPGDNQPQHF.

The CDR3 region is CACLRGKNSPLHF. The DNA for the CDR3 is TGTGCCTGCCTCCGGGGGAAGAATTCACCCCTCCACTTT. The rearrangement uses TRBV30 and TRBJ1-6, with D perhaps matching TRBD1 (5 bases). This CDR3 region has 13 residues. V dropped 6 bases and J dropped 7 bases, with 13 bases sitting between them. Germline values: CDR1 GTSNPN, CDR2 SVGIG (reference sequence).

The chain couples TRBV7-8 to TRBJ1-2; tentatively, D is TRBD1 (6 bases). The V end was cut by 0 bases, the J end by 4 bases, with 15 bases between. This CDR3 is built from 16 residues. Germline V lookup: CDR1 SGHVS, CDR2 FQNEAQ. CDR3 nucleotides: TGTGCCAGCAGCTTAGCCGGGGGCCACCAAATCTATGGCTACACCTTC. Translation: CASSLAGGHQIYGYTF. Drawing the rest from reference TRBV7-8 and TRBJ1-2, the complete variable domain is GAGVSQSPRYKVAKRGQDVALRCDPISGHVSLFWYQQALGQGPEFLTYFQNEAQLDKSGLPSDRFFAERPEGSVSTLKIQRTQQEDSAVYLCASSLAGGHQIYGYTFGSGTRLTVV.

The V and J genes are TRBV5-1 and TRBJ1-6; D is perhaps TRBD1 (5 bases). The germline gives CDR1 SGHRS, CDR2 YFSETQ. Trimming pared 0 bases from V and 7 bases from J, leaving 14 bases between. The CDR3 has 16 amino acids. DNA of the CDR3: TGCGCCAGCAGCTTGGGATCGGGACTCAGAAATTCACCCCTCCACTTT. It is translated as CASSLGSGLRNSPLHF.

The V and J genes are TRBV7-3 and TRBJ2-5; no definite D call. Per germline, CDR1 SGHTA and CDR2 FQGTGA. V lost 2 bases to trimming and J lost 2 bases, with 15 bases between them. CDR3 size: 16 residues. The CDR3 coding sequence is TGTGCCAGCAGCTTAGCGGCGCCGGGCTCACAAGAGACCCAGTACTTC. It codes for CASSLAAPGSQETQYF.

The chain employs TRBV27 and TRBJ2-7; a weak D match, TRBD1 (6 bases). Trimming cost V 9 bases and J 6 bases, with 21 bases left between them. The CDR3 loop spans 14 amino acids. Germline V lookup: CDR1 MNHEY, CDR2 SMNVEV (reference sequence). The CDR3 nucleotides are TGTGCCAGTTCTAGAAGGGCCCTAGGGGGCGAGCAGTACTTC. Amino acid sequence: CASSRRALGGEQYF.

This clone was seen a few times. This chain links TRBV7-7 with TRBJ2-5; 8 bases fit TRBD1. V was pared by 5 bases and J by 4 bases, with 12 bases of the junction left unmatched. The germline gives CDR1 SSHAT, CDR2 FNYEAQ (reference sequence). This CDR3 is built from 16 residues. CDR3 sequence: CASSLDREGGRETQYF. In DNA, the CDR3 is TGTGCCAGCAGCCTGGACAGGGAAGGGGGGCGAGAGACCCAGTACTTC. The variable domain in full, with the rest retrieved from reference TRBV7-7 and TRBJ2-5, is GAGVSQSPRYKVTKRGQDVTLRCDPISSHATLYWYQQALGQGPEFLTYFNYEAQPDKSGLPSDRFSAERPEGSISTLTIQRTEQRDSAMYRCASSLDREGGRETQYFGPGTRLLVL.

The V gene is TRBV11-2, the J gene TRBJ2-5; 7 bases match TRBD2. CDR1 SGHAT and CDR2 FQNNGV come from the germline V gene. The CDR3 sequence is 14 residues long. The V gene end was trimmed by 0 bases and the J gene end by 5 bases; junction bases not matched to a gene: 3. CDR3 coding DNA: TGTGCCAGCAGCTTAGAGCGAGCGGGGGAGACCCAGTACTTC. This codes for CASSLERAGETQYF.

The chain combines TRBV4-1 with TRBJ1-5, with D hard to call. The CDR3 covers 15 residues. Germline V gene sequence: CDR1 MGHRA, CDR2 YSYEKL. The V end lost 4 bases, the J end lost 0 bases, and 10 bases lay between the germline ends. CDR3 sequence reads: CASSRESYSNQPQHF. The CDR3 region has the DNA TGCGCCAGCAGCCGAGAAAGTTATAGCAATCAGCCCCAGCATTTT.

The V gene is TRBV19, the J gene TRBJ2-6; D ambiguous. From germline, CDR1 is LNHDA and CDR2 SQIVND (reference sequence). The V gene lost 9 bases and the J gene lost 4 bases, with 19 bases spanning the gap. This CDR3 has 16 residues. CDR3 nucleotide sequence: TGTGCCAGCGAGAGGAGTGACTTAGCCGGGGCCAACGTCCTGACTTTC. Protein product: CASERSDLAGANVLTF.

Only a few counts were recorded for this clone. The rearrangement links TRBV28 to TRBJ2-1, with D perhaps assigned TRBD1 or TRBD2 (6 bases each). CDR1 MDHEN and CDR2 SYDVKM come from the germline V gene. This CDR3 is built from 11 residues. V gave up 8 bases and J gave up 14 bases, with 16 bases separating them. The CDR3 sequence is CASSPGAREFF. In nucleotides, the CDR3 is TGTGCCAGCTCGCCGGGGGCTAGAGAGTTCTTC. The whole variable domain, remainder taken from reference TRBV28 and TRBJ2-1, is DVKVTQSSRYLVKRTGEKVFLECVQDMDHENMFWYRQDPGLGLRLIYFSYDVKMKEKGDIPEGYSVSREKKERFSLILESASTNQTSMYLCASSPGAREFFGPGTRLTVL.

This clone was seen only once. This CDR3 is also generated by other DNA sequences in the sample. The chain employs TRBV10-3 and TRBJ2-3; D is possibly TRBD1 or TRBD2 (5 bases each). This CDR3 region has 14 residues. Looked up from germline, CDR1 is ENHRY and CDR2 is SYGVKD. Deletions cut 2 bases from V and 3 bases from J, with 9 bases between. Written as DNA, the CDR3 is TGTGCCATCAGTGAGGGGGGTAGAACAGATACGCAGTATTTT. This codes for CAISEGGRTDTQYF.

The V call is TRBV6-6, the J call TRBJ2-1, with D hard to call. The CDR3 is made up of 11 amino acids. The V and J ends lost 7 bases and 6 bases respectively, with 7 bases between them. Germline V gives CDR1 MNHNY, CDR2 SVGAGI (reference sequence). The CDR3 DNA is TGTGCCAGCATGAGGTCCAATGAGCAGTTCTTC. It is translated as CASMRSNEQFF.

The V call is TRBV11-3, the J call TRBJ2-3, with D possibly matching TRBD2 (6 bases). The CDR3 is 15 residues long. Germline V CDR1 and CDR2: SGHNT, YENEEA. Trimming took 0 bases from V and 3 from J, leaving 10 bases between them. The CDR3 region is CASSLDRGLTDTQYF. CDR3 in DNA: TGTGCCAGCAGCTTAGATCGGGGACTTACAGATACGCAGTATTTT. The full variable domain, completed using reference TRBV11-3 and TRBJ2-3, is EAGVVQSPRYKIIEKKQPVAFWCNPISGHNTLYWYLQNLGQGPELLIRYENEEAVDDSQLPKDRFSAERLKGVDSTLKIQPAELGDSAVYLCASSLDRGLTDTQYFGPGTRLTVL.

This clone was found a few times. V gene TRBV28 combines with J gene TRBJ1-5; D unresolved. V was trimmed by 2 bases and J by 8 bases, leaving 13 bases between them. The CDR3 has 14 amino acids. The germline V gene has CDR1 MDHEN and CDR2 SYDVKM. CDR3: CASSLRPGVKPQHF. As DNA, the CDR3 is TGTGCCAGCAGTTTACGCCCTGGGGTTAAGCCCCAGCATTTT.

The V call is TRBV9, the J call TRBJ2-5; D is unresolved. Trimming shortened V by 4 bases and J by 3 bases, and 10 bases separated the two germline ends. The germline CDR1 and CDR2 sequences are SGDLS and YYNGEE. This CDR3 comprises 13 residues. CDR3 region: CASSLLGEETQYF. In DNA form, the CDR3 reads TGTGCCAGCAGCCTCCTTGGAGAAGAGACCCAGTACTTC.

The table lists this clone with a few counts. V usage is TRBV27 and J usage is TRBJ1-3; no clear D gene. This CDR3 region has 16 residues. Trimming removed 6 bases at V and 0 bases at J, with 15 bases between. Per the germline V gene, CDR1 is MNHEY and CDR2 is SMNVEV (reference sequence). Written as DNA, the CDR3 is TGTGCCAGCAGACCCCGGGCCGCCAGCTCTGGAAACACCATATATTTT. Translated, it gives CASRPRAASSGNTIYF.

This chain uses TRBV18 with TRBJ2-3, with D possibly TRBD1 on 5 matching bases. Trimming took 5 bases from V and 6 from J, leaving 9 bases between them. Germline V CDR1 and CDR2: KGHSH, LQKENI. There are 12 residues in the CDR3. In DNA form, the CDR3 reads TGTGCCAGCTCATCATACAGGGATACGCAGTATTTT. This gives the protein CASSSYRDTQYF.

The rearrangement uses TRBV18 and TRBJ1-3; D gene ambiguous. The V end lost 0 bases, the J end lost 0 bases, and 9 bases lay between the germline ends. Germline lookup yields CDR1 KGHSH and CDR2 LQKENI. The CDR3 spans 16 residues. In nucleotides, the CDR3 is TGTGCCAGCTCACCACCGGCAGGCCCCTCTGGAAACACCATATATTTT. Translated, it gives CASSPPAGPSGNTIYF.

The V call is TRBV30, the J call TRBJ2-7, with 9 bases identical to TRBD1. The CDR3 is made up of 13 amino acids. J was trimmed by 9 bases and V by 1 base; bases with no gene match: 7. Germline values: CDR1 GTSNPN, CDR2 SVGIG (reference sequence). DNA of the CDR3: TGTGCCTGGAGTGCCGGGACAGGGAAGGGGCAGTACTTC. Its translation is CAWSAGTGKGQYF.

The rearrangement links TRBV7-3 to TRBJ2-2; D gene uncertain. V was shortened by 4 bases and J by 6 bases, with 9 bases between the two germline ends. CDR3 size: 13 residues. Germline V lookup: CDR1 SGHTA, CDR2 FQGTGA. The CDR3 sequence: CASSSEGAGELFF. CDR3 DNA sequence: TGTGCCAGCAGCTCCGAAGGCGCCGGGGAGCTGTTTTTT.

The chain couples TRBV28 to TRBJ1-2, with TRBD1 matching 7 bases. Germline V lookup: CDR1 MDHEN, CDR2 SYDVKM. This CDR3 is 13 amino acids long. Trimming removed 3 bases from V and 8 bases from J; junction bases left unmatched: 6. CDR3 region: CASSFRGAAGYTF. The CDR3 nucleotides read TGTGCCAGCAGTTTCAGGGGGGCTGCGGGCTACACCTTC.

The chain recombines TRBV7-2 with TRBJ2-5; D is unresolved. Per germline, CDR1 SGHTA and CDR2 FQGNSA. V lost 5 bases, J lost 1 base, and 11 bases lay in between. This CDR3 comprises 14 residues. The CDR3 here is CASSRSGSQETQYF. CDR3 DNA sequence: TGTGCCAGCAGCCGATCCGGGTCCCAAGAGACCCAGTACTTC.

V gene TRBV19 combines with J gene TRBJ1-1, with D unclear. Trimming removed 5 bases at V and 4 bases at J, with 11 bases between. The CDR3 loop spans 13 amino acids. Germline V gene data show CDR1 as LNHDA and CDR2 as SQIVND (reference sequence). Here the CDR3 DNA reads TGTGCCAGTAGTCGCTATATTCTCACTGAAGCTTTCTTT. It encodes CASSRYILTEAFF.

The chain employs TRBV5-1 and TRBJ2-7; D unresolved. V lost 2 bases and J lost 6, with 30 bases in between. The germline V gene has CDR1 SGHRS and CDR2 YFSETQ. CDR3 length: 19 amino acids. CDR3 region: CASSFPTTQNPGFLGEQYF. The DNA of the CDR3 is TGCGCCAGCAGCTTCCCGACCACACAAAACCCTGGGTTCCTAGGCGAGCAGTACTTC.

V is TRBV10-1 and J is TRBJ2-2, with TRBD1 matching over 7 bases. Germline CDR1 WNHNN, CDR2 SYGVQD (reference sequence). This CDR3 has 14 residues. V shed 7 bases, J shed 1 base, and the junction held 3 bases outside the gene matches. CDR3 nucleotide sequence: TGCGCCAGCACCGACAGGGTGAACACCGGGGAGCTGTTTTTT. This codes for CASTDRVNTGELFF.

This rearrangement joins TRBV19 to TRBJ2-5; D gene unclear. In germline, CDR1 is LNHDA, CDR2 SQIVND (reference sequence). The CDR3 is 14 residues long. V was shortened by 5 bases and J by 5 bases, with 15 bases between the two germline ends. In DNA, the CDR3 is TGTGCCAGTAGTTCCCCCAGGTCGACCGAGACCCAGTACTTC. It is translated as CASSSPRSTETQYF.

This clone was observed a single time. The chain uses TRBV2 and TRBJ1-2; D gene unclear. CDR1 and CDR2 (germline): SNHLY, FYNNEI. The CDR3 consists of 14 residues. With 8 bases removed from V and 6 bases from J, the gap between germline ends came to 19 bases. CDR3 in amino acids: CASLAGLVVHGYTF. The CDR3 nucleotides read TGTGCCAGCTTAGCGGGATTAGTTGTGCATGGCTACACCTTC.

This clone was counted a single time. The CDR3 DNA follows: TGTGCCAGCAGCTTTGGACAGGGGATTGGCTACACCTTC. Its translation is CASSFGQGIGYTF. The chain carries TRBV7-3 and TRBJ1-2; TRBD1 matches 9 bases. The CDR3 loop spans 13 amino acids. The J segment lost 7 bases and the V segment lost 3 bases, leaving 3 bases of the junction unmatched. Germline lookup yields CDR1 SGHTA and CDR2 FQGTGA.